A single count supports the clone carrying this T cell receptor beta chain. These data belong to a study of blood T cell repertoires in COVID-19. Study-wide background: Specimens from acute and convalescent COVID-19 originated in the United States, Italy and Spain. Sample material is recorded as cDNA or gDNA derived from T cells, B-cell-depleted T cells, or PBMCs.

Trimming cost V 3 bases and J 2 bases, with 12 bases left between them. CDR1 is SGHKS, CDR2 YYEKEE, per germline (reference sequence). The CDR3 contains 15 residues. Original methodology: For nucleated cells, counts were estimated from reference gene primer amplification. Libraries were prepared by immunoSEQ multiplex PCR; TCRdb keeps only in-frame clonotypes and omits some of them. That table gives V, J and clone size, and the DNA gave D and trimming. This sample has 210,000 or so clones, with about 86% found just once. The TCR sequence derives from a woman between 50 and 59 years old with acute or convalescent COVID-19. Sequencing was done on a sample of peripheral blood. This chain joins TRBV5-5 and TRBJ1-3, with D possibly matching TRBD1 (5 bases). The CDR3 is CASSSGTPTGNTIYF. CDR3 nucleotide sequence: TGTGCCAGCAGCTCCGGGACTCCAACTGGAAACACCATATATTTT.